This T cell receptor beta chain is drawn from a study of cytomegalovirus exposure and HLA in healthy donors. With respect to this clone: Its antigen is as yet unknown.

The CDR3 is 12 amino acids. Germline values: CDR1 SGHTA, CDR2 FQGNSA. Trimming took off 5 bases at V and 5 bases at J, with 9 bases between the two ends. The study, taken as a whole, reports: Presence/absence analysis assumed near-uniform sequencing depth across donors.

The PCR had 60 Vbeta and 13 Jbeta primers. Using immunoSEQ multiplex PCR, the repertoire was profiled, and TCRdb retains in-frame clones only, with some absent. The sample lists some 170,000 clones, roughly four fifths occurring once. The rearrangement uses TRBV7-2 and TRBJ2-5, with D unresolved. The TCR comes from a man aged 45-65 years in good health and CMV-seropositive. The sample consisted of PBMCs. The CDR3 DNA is TGTGCCAGCAGCATAGTACGGGAGACCCAGTACTTC. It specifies CASSIVRETQYF.